Listed below are T cell receptor beta chains from one sample, sequenced in a study of regulatory T cells in long-lasting Graves disease. TCRdb processed the multiplex PCR reads anew with MiXCR; each CDR3 protein has one entry. The table lists roughly 400,000 distinct CDR3 sequences, roughly 20% of them singletons. This specimen consisted of peripheral blood mononuclear cells (PBMCs), obtained when the disease was refractory, from a patient treated with antithyroid drugs. The receptor source for this set is a female donor with Graves disease. CDR3s include the opening cysteine and the closing phenylalanine or tryptophan. The order of the fields is V gene, clone size, D gene, J gene, CDR3 DNA, CDR3 protein. The D gene is left open where the match is weak. Not all rows give a size; the values are once, few, many and, for expanded clones, a class.

>TRBV27|-|-|TRBJ1-1
TGTGCCAGCAGTTTAGGCGGGGGGCGTGTTGAAGCTTTCTTT
CASSLGGGRVEAFF
>TRBV7-9|-|TRBD2|TRBJ2-2
TGTGCCAGCAGCTTAGCCGGACTAGCGGATGCCGGGGAGCTGTTTTTT
CASSLAGLADAGELFF
>TRBV20-1|-|TRBD1|TRBJ2-7
TGCAGTGCTACATCACAGGGGTTAGTGCAGTACTTC
CSATSQGLVQYF
>TRBV20-1|-|-|TRBJ1-6
TGCAGTGCTAGTTTGGGAGCAGGAACTTCACCCCTCCACTTT
CSASLGAGTSPLHF
>TRBV29-1|-|-|TRBJ2-7
TGCAGCGTCGCTAACAGCGGCTACGAGCAGTACTTC
CSVANSGYEQYF
>TRBV12-3/TRBV12-4|-|TRBD2|TRBJ2-1
TGTGCCAGCAGTTTTCTAGGACTAGCTTCTTACAATGAGCAGTTCTTC
CASSFLGLASYNEQFF
>TRBV25-1|-|-|TRBJ2-2
TGTGCCAGCAGTCCGACTGGGCGACGGGACTCCGGGGAGCTGTTTTTT
CASSPTGRRDSGELFF
>TRBV5-1|many|-|TRBJ2-7
TGCGCCAGCAGCTTGGTAACGGCACCATACGAGCAGTACTTC
CASSLVTAPYEQYF
>TRBV7-2|many|TRBD1|TRBJ1-1
TGTGCCAGCAGCTCAGGACAGGGGGCGCAGAGTGAAGCTTTCTTT
CASSSGQGAQSEAFF
>TRBV7-9|few|-|TRBJ1-5
TGTGCCAGCAGGGCGGATAGCAATCAGCCCCAGCATTTT
CASRADSNQPQHF
>TRBV20-1|few|-|TRBJ1-5
TGCAGTGCTAGTGAGTCAGGGGCATTTGGCCAGCCCCAGCATTTT
CSASESGAFGQPQHF
>TRBV11-2|many|TRBD1|TRBJ1-1
TGTGCCAGCAGGGCCAGGGACAGGGGAGGCACTGAAGCTTTCTTT
CASRARDRGGTEAFF
>TRBV6-5|many|-|TRBJ1-1
TGTGCCAGCAGTTACATGACCCCACGGGACACTGAAGCTTTCTTT
CASSYMTPRDTEAFF
>TRBV3-1|-|TRBD1|TRBJ2-7
TGTGCCAGCAGCCAAGGCTTAGCACAGGGGTTCTACGAGCAGTACTTC
CASSQGLAQGFYEQYF
>TRBV25-1|-|-|TRBJ1-5
TGTGCCAGCAGTGAAACAGGATTAAATCAGCCCCAGCATTTT
CASSETGLNQPQHF
>TRBV15|-|-|TRBJ1-5
TGTGCCACCAGCAGAGTAGGGCAGGGTGGTCAGCCCCAGCATTTT
CATSRVGQGGQPQHF
>TRBV29-1|few|TRBD1|TRBJ1-3
TGCAGCGTTCGTTGGACAGGAGGAAACACCATATATTTT
CSVRWTGGNTIYF
>TRBV5-1|few|-|TRBJ2-7
TGCGCCAGCAGCTTGGACGGGACCAGGGACGAGCAGTACTTC
CASSLDGTRDEQYF
>TRBV28|-|TRBD2|TRBJ2-1
TGTGCCAGCAGTTTCCCGACTAGCGGGAGAATCTATGAGCAGTTCTTC
CASSFPTSGRIYEQFF
>TRBV6-1|-|TRBD2|TRBJ2-2
TGTGCCAGCAGCCAGATAGCGGGAGTGAGGACCGGGGAGCTGTTTTTT
CASSQIAGVRTGELFF
>TRBV30|many|-|TRBJ1-6
TGTGCCTGGAGGGGGCGGAATTCACCCCTCCACTTT
CAWRGRNSPLHF
>TRBV7-9|many|-|TRBJ2-7
TGTGCCAGCAGCCCCTCTACTAGGGGCTACGAGCAGTACTTC
CASSPSTRGYEQYF
>TRBV6-1|many|-|TRBJ1-4
TGTGCCAGCAGTGAGGGGACTTCAACTAATGAAAAACTGTTTTTT
CASSEGTSTNEKLFF
>TRBV27|many|TRBD2|TRBJ2-7
TGTGCCAGCAGGTTAGCGGGAGGGCTTTTCGACCCCCCTTACGAGCAGTACTTC
CASRLAGGLFDPPYEQYF
>TRBV6-2/TRBV6-3|few|-|TRBJ1-5
TGTGCCAGCAGTGAAGGGCCCTACAATCAGCCCCAGCATTTT
CASSEGPYNQPQHF
>TRBV27|many|TRBD1|TRBJ1-2
TGTGCCAGCAGTTTATTGCGGGACAGGCCCGATGGCTACACCTTC
CASSLLRDRPDGYTF
>TRBV20-1|many|-|TRBJ1-2
TGCAGTGCTAGAGTTGGGTTGAACTATGGCTACACCTTC
CSARVGLNYGYTF
>TRBV6-1|-|-|TRBJ1-6
TGTGCCAGCAGCCCCACAGGGACCCTATCACCCCTCCACTTT
CASSPTGTLSPLHF
>TRBV15|-|TRBD1|TRBJ2-4
TGTGCCACCAGCAGAACCCAGACAGGGGTGAACATTCAGTACTTC
CATSRTQTGVNIQYF
>TRBV20-1|-|TRBD1|TRBJ1-5
TGCAGTGTCAGACAGGGAGAAGGTCAGCCCCAGCATTTT
CSVRQGEGQPQHF
>TRBV5-1|few|-|TRBJ1-1
TGCGCCAGCAGCTTGGTAGGGAGTAACACTGAAGCTTTCTTT
CASSLVGSNTEAFF
>TRBV27|many|TRBD1|TRBJ1-6
TGTGCCAGCAGTTTATTTCCAGGGGGCGGGTCACCCCTCCACTTT
CASSLFPGGGSPLHF
>TRBV20-1|few|-|TRBJ2-5
TGCAGTGCCGTCCGTGGGGGAATGGAGACCCAGTACTTC
CSAVRGGMETQYF
>TRBV20-1|many|-|TRBJ1-1
TGCAGTGCTAGCCCCTACAGCACTGAAGCTTTCTTT
CSASPYSTEAFF
>TRBV28|many|-|TRBJ1-6
TGTGCCAGCAGTTTATCTCGGGTGGGGATATCCTATAATTCACCCCTCCACTTT
CASSLSRVGISYNSPLHF
>TRBV27|many|-|TRBJ1-4
TGTGCCAGCAGTTCGGACAGAGCAACTAATGAAAAACTGTTTTTT
CASSSDRATNEKLFF
>TRBV20-1|many|TRBD1|TRBJ1-2
TGCAGTGCTACCCAGGGGGGTAACTATGGCTACACCTTC
CSATQGGNYGYTF
>TRBV7-9|few|-|TRBJ1-2
TGTGCCGGAGACCGCAAATATGGCTACACCTTC
CAGDRKYGYTF
>TRBV2|many|TRBD1|TRBJ2-5
TGTGCCAGCAGTGTCGTCAGGGGGGAGACCCAGTACTTC
CASSVVRGETQYF
>TRBV15|few|-|TRBJ2-7
TGTGCCACCAGCAGAGATAAGGTCGGCTATTCCTACGAGCAGTACTTC
CATSRDKVGYSYEQYF
>TRBV27|-|-|TRBJ1-1
TGTGCCAGCAGTCCTCACCGCTGGACAGTAATGGGGACTGAAGCTTTCTTT
CASSPHRWTVMGTEAFF
>TRBV4-3|once|-|TRBJ1-4
TGCGCCAGCAGCCAAGATGGAGGGGCGGGTGAAAAACTGTTTTTT
CASSQDGGAGEKLFF
>TRBV3-1|few|TRBD1|TRBJ2-5
TGTGCCAGCAGCCAAACCTCCGGGACAGGGTTCGGGACCCAGTACTTC
CASSQTSGTGFGTQYF
>TRBV27|many|-|TRBJ1-1
TGTGCCAGCAGTGCCTCAGGGGCGTGGGGCACTGAAGCTTTCTTT
CASSASGAWGTEAFF
>TRBV28|many|-|TRBJ2-5
TGTGCCAGCAGTCCCTATCGGACGGGAGAGCAAGAGACCCAGTACTTC
CASSPYRTGEQETQYF
>TRBV20-1|many|-|TRBJ1-4
TGCAGTGCTAGGAGCTTCGGAACTAATGAAAAACTGTTTTTT
CSARSFGTNEKLFF
>TRBV12-3/TRBV12-4|many|-|TRBJ2-7
TGTGCCAGCACCACCGGGGACACCACCTACGAGCAGTACTTC
CASTTGDTTYEQYF
>TRBV7-2|-|TRBD2|TRBJ2-2
TGTGCCAGCAGTCTTGATTGGGCTAGCGGGAGAACCGGGGAGCTGTTTTTT
CASSLDWASGRTGELFF
>TRBV20-1|few|-|TRBJ1-1
TGCAGTGCTCTACAGGGATCGAACACTGAAGCTTTCTTT
CSALQGSNTEAFF
>TRBV27|many|-|TRBJ2-7
TGTGCCAGCAGGGGTCAGGGGCGTACCTACGAGCAGTACTTC
CASRGQGRTYEQYF
>TRBV7-9|-|-|TRBJ1-1
TGTGCCAGCAGCTTATCGGTTAATGAAGCTTTCTTT
CASSLSVNEAFF
>TRBV12-3/TRBV12-4|many|-|TRBJ1-1
TGTGCCAGCAGTTTTGAGGGTGATGACACTGAAGCTTTCTTT
CASSFEGDDTEAFF
>TRBV20-1|-|-|TRBJ2-7
TGCAGTGCTAGAGATCCACACAGACCCTACGAGCAGTACTTC
CSARDPHRPYEQYF